This passage covers 14 T cell receptor beta chains from one sample sequenced in a study of blood T cell repertoires in COVID-19. Profiled with immunoSEQ multiplex PCR; TCRdb holds only in-frame clones, not every one. The table has around 84,000 clones, over 70% seen once. The specimen was peripheral blood. The receptors stem from a woman aged 40 to 50 with active or convalescent COVID-19.

This rearrangement joins TRBV5-4 to TRBJ2-2, with 8 positions matching TRBD1. Germline CDR1 reads SGHNT; CDR2 reads YYREEE (reference sequence). With V trimmed by 6 bases and J by 2 bases, 9 bases remained unmatched. CDR3 size: 16 residues. CDR3 nucleotide sequence: TGTGCCAGCACCAGACAGGGGCCCCTTAACACCGGGGAGCTGTTTTTT. It translates to CASTRQGPLNTGELFF. The full variable domain, completed using reference TRBV5-4 and TRBJ2-2, is ETGVTQSPTHLIKTRGQQVTLRCSSQSGHNTVSWYQQALGQGPQFIFQYYREEENGRGNFPPRFSGLQFPNYSSELNVNALELDDSALYLCASTRQGPLNTGELFFGEGSRLTVL.

V usage is TRBV2 and J usage is TRBJ2-7; 9 positions agree with TRBD1. Germline CDR1 is SNHLY and CDR2 is FYNNEI. The J segment lost 4 bases and the V segment lost 6 bases, leaving 7 bases of the junction unmatched. This CDR3 is built from 14 residues. The CDR3 coding sequence is TGTGCCAGCAGCGAGGGGACAGGGCATTACGAGCAGTACTTC. This encodes CASSEGTGHYEQYF.

This rearrangement joins TRBV5-1 to TRBJ1-4; D is ambiguous. The CDR3 length is 13 residues. Germline V gene data show CDR1 as SGHRS and CDR2 as YFSETQ. V lost 1 base and J 5 bases, leaving 6 bases between the germline ends. The CDR3 DNA is TGCGCCAGCAGCTTGCTGGGCAATGAAAAACTGTTTTTT. This encodes CASSLLGNEKLFF.

This clone appeared a few times. The rearrangement joins TRBV10-2 to TRBJ2-3; 16 bases agree with TRBD2. CDR3 length: 18 amino acids. The V gene end was trimmed by 2 bases and the J gene end by 3 bases; junction bases not matched to a gene: 5. From germline, CDR1 is WSHSY and CDR2 SAAADI. The CDR3 loop is CASSEGTSGRAETDTQYF. Written as DNA, the CDR3 is TGCGCCAGCAGTGAGGGGACTAGCGGGAGGGCCGAGACAGATACGCAGTATTTT.

This chain uses TRBV24-1 with TRBJ2-5; the D gene is possibly TRBD1 (9 bases). V was pared by 6 bases and J by 5 bases, with 27 bases between. Germline values: CDR1 KGHDR, CDR2 SFDVKD. There are 18 residues in the CDR3. CDR3 DNA sequence: TGTGCCACCAGTTGGGACAGGGTGAGGCTACTAGCGGAGGAGACCCAGTACTTC. Protein: CATSWDRVRLLAEETQYF.

This clone was recorded a few times. V usage is TRBV6-5 and J usage is TRBJ2-1; tentatively, D is TRBD2 (5 bases). Germline V gene data show CDR1 as MNHEY and CDR2 as SVGAGI. The CDR3 runs to 13 residues. Trimming removed 6 bases from V and 9 bases from J, with 15 bases in between. DNA for the CDR3: TGTGCCAGCAGGAGGGAGACATGGGGTGAGCAGTTCTTC. It codes for CASRRETWGEQFF.

The rearrangement links TRBV12-3 or TRBV12-4 to TRBJ2-2; D might be TRBD1 (6 bases). This CDR3 region has 13 residues. The V end was cut by 6 bases, the J end by 6 bases, with 11 bases between. The CDR3 DNA reads as TGTGCCAGCAGGGAAACAGGGCCCGGGGAGCTGTTTTTT. This sequence encodes CASRETGPGELFF.

This rearrangement joins TRBV7-8 to TRBJ1-1; D is undetermined. Trimming pared 3 bases from V and 0 bases from J, leaving 8 bases between. CDR1 and CDR2 (germline): SGHVS, FQNEAQ. The CDR3 extends over 14 amino acids. CDR3 bases: TGTGCCAGCAGCTTTGGCCAGATGAACACTGAAGCTTTCTTT. Encoded protein: CASSFGQMNTEAFF.

This rearrangement joins TRBV11-1 to TRBJ2-7; D is possibly TRBD1 (5 bases). In germline, CDR1 is SGHAT, CDR2 FQDESV (reference sequence). This CDR3 spans 14 amino acids. V was cut by 1 base and J by 2 bases, with 9 bases left in between. The chain's CDR3 is CASSLGRGTYEQYF. CDR3 nucleotide sequence: TGTGCCAGCAGCTTAGGAAGGGGAACCTACGAGCAGTACTTC.

The genes are TRBV27 and TRBJ2-7; D remains ambiguous. This CDR3 is 12 amino acids long. The germline V gene has CDR1 MNHEY and CDR2 SMNVEV (reference sequence). With 5 bases removed from V and 7 bases from J, the gap between germline ends came to 12 bases. CDR3 loop: CASSPTPGEQYF. The CDR3 coding sequence is TGTGCCAGCAGTCCAACCCCAGGAGAGCAGTACTTC.

This clone has a handful of counts. V is TRBV6-2 or TRBV6-3 and J is TRBJ2-1; TRBD2 aligns across 9 bases. The germline gives CDR1 MNHEY, CDR2 SVGEGT. With 5 bases clipped from V and 6 bases from J, the junction kept 20 bases outside the gene matches. CDR3 length: 19 residues. The CDR3 loop reads CASSLRGSSGGVRSNEQFF. CDR3 sequence (DNA): TGTGCCAGCAGTCTAAGAGGGAGTAGCGGGGGAGTCAGATCCAATGAGCAGTTCTTC.

This chain connects TRBV6-2 or TRBV6-3 to TRBJ1-1; no clear D. Trimming pared 4 bases from V and 5 bases from J, leaving 8 bases between. This CDR3 is 12 amino acids long. Germline CDR1 is MNHEY and CDR2 is SVGEGT. CDR3: CASSSPGTEAFF. For the CDR3, the DNA is TGTGCCAGCAGTTCCCCGGGGACTGAAGCTTTCTTT.

The rearrangement links TRBV25-1 to TRBJ2-3; D remains unclear. The CDR3 is made up of 15 amino acids. CDR1 is MGHDK, CDR2 SYGVNS, per germline. V lost 1 base and J lost 1, with 9 bases in between. Here the CDR3 DNA reads TGTGCCAGCAGTGAATCCCCTACTCGCACAGATACGCAGTATTTT. Residues: CASSESPTRTDTQYF.

This sequence joins TRBV5-4 and TRBJ1-6; maybe TRBD1 (6 bases). There are 14 residues in the CDR3. V was pared by 4 bases and J by 10 bases, with 15 bases between. The germline gives CDR1 SGHNT, CDR2 YYREEE (reference sequence). The CDR3 is CASSATGVYSPLHF. The CDR3 region has the DNA TGTGCCAGCAGCGCGACAGGAGTGTACTCACCCCTCCACTTT.